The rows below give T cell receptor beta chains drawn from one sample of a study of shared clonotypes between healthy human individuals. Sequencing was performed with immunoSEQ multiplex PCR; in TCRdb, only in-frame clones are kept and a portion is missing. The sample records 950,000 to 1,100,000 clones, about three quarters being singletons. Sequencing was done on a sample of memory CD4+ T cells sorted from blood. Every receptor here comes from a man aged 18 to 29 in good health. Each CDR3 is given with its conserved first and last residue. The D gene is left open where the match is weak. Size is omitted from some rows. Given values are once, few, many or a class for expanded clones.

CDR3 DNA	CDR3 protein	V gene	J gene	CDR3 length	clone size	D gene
TGCGCCAGCAGCTCTACCTGGACTAGCGGGGGGGGCGATACGCAGTATTTT	CASSSTWTSGGGDTQYF	TRBV4-1	TRBJ2-3	17	NA	TRBD2
TGCAGCGTTGTTCTGCCAGGCCATGGCTACACCTTC	CSVVLPGHGYTF	TRBV29-1	TRBJ1-2	12	NA	NA
TGCAGCGTTGAAGGTAGGGTTACGTTGTGTCTTGAGCAGTTCTTC	CSVEGRVTLCLEQFF	TRBV29-1	TRBJ2-1	15	NA	NA
TGTGCCAGCAGGGAAACGGAAAATAGCAATCAGCCCCAGCATTTT	CASRETENSNQPQHF	TRBV6-5	TRBJ1-5	15	NA	NA
TGCGCCAGCAGCCAAGAGACAATCGGGACAGGGGGAACACCCCAGCATTTT	CASSQETIGTGGTPQHF	TRBV4-1	TRBJ1-5	17	NA	TRBD1
TGTGCCAGCAGCGTTAGCGGGAGGGCCGACGAGCAGTACTTC	CASSVSGRADEQYF	TRBV7-2	TRBJ2-7	14	NA	TRBD2
TGTGCCAGCAGCTCCGAATGGGCGGATGGCTACACCTTC	CASSSEWADGYTF	TRBV7-9	TRBJ1-2	13	NA	NA
TGCAGCGTTGAAGAGGTAGGCTCGGCACTATACTTC	CSVEEVGSALYF	TRBV29-1	TRBJ2-5	12	NA	NA
TGTGCCAGCAGTGAAGGGAGCGGGGGGGCCGGAACAGATACGCAGTATTTT	CASSEGSGGAGTDTQYF	TRBV6-1	TRBJ2-3	17	NA	TRBD2
TGCGCCAGCAGCCAAGGCTCTAGCGGGGGCCGGGGGCAAGAGACCCAGTACTTC	CASSQGSSGGRGQETQYF	TRBV4-3	TRBJ2-5	18	NA	TRBD2
TGTGCCAGCAGACAGGGGGCGAATCGTTCCCGTTATTTT	CASRQGANRSRYF	TRBV6-5	TRBJ2-3	13	NA	TRBD1
TGCACCAGCAGCCAAGATTCCAGGGGATCCGAGGAGACCCAGTACTTC	CTSSQDSRGSEETQYF	TRBV1	TRBJ2-5	16	NA	NA
TGTGCCAGCAGTAGAAGGGAGTATACAGGTGAAAAACTGTTTTTT	CASSRREYTGEKLFF	TRBV6-5	TRBJ1-4	15	NA	NA
TGTGCCAGCAGCTTGGGAGTCTCTGGGGCCAACGTCCTGACTTTC	CASSLGVSGANVLTF	TRBV11-2	TRBJ2-6	15	NA	NA
TGTGCCAGCAGCGTGGACAGTCTTAATGAAAAACTGTTTTTT	CASSVDSLNEKLFF	TRBV7-9	TRBJ1-4	14	NA	NA
TGTGCCTGGAGTTTGACGGTCCCCTTCAATGAAAAACTGTTTTTT	CAWSLTVPFNEKLFF	TRBV30	TRBJ1-4	15	NA	NA
TGTGCCAGCTCACCGGGAGATTATGGCTACACCTTC	CASSPGDYGYTF	TRBV18	TRBJ1-2	12	NA	NA
TGTGCCAGCAGCTTAGATGGGGGCTCTGGAAACACCATATATTTT	CASSLDGGSGNTIYF	TRBV7-8	TRBJ1-3	15	few	NA
TGTGCCAGCAGTCTAGCGGGGAGCACAGATACGCAGTATTTT	CASSLAGSTDTQYF	TRBV6-6	TRBJ2-3	14	once	TRBD2
TGTGCCAGCAGCATCAAGGGGGTAGCGGGCGGAATTAAGCAGTTCTTC	CASSIKGVAGGIKQFF	TRBV7-9	TRBJ2-1	16	NA	NA
TGTGCCAGTAGTATTGGACAGACAAGCACAGATACGCAGTATTTT	CASSIGQTSTDTQYF	TRBV19	TRBJ2-3	15	NA	NA
TGCGCCAGCAGCCGGGACAGCATCCAAGAGACCCAGTACTTC	CASSRDSIQETQYF	TRBV5-1	TRBJ2-5	14	NA	TRBD1
TGTGCCAGCAGCTTGGAGGTGGGCGAGCAGTACTTC	CASSLEVGEQYF	TRBV5-8	TRBJ2-7	12	NA	NA
TGTGCCAGCAGCAATCCTTTGGGAGGCAATGGCTACACCTTC	CASSNPLGGNGYTF	TRBV21-1	TRBJ1-2	14	NA	NA
TGTGCCAGCTCACCACCGAACCGGGACTCGAGTCCGTTCTTC	CASSPPNRDSSPFF	TRBV18	TRBJ2-1	14	NA	NA
TGTGCCAGCAGTGAATCAGGGCTAGGGCAGTACTTC	CASSESGLGQYF	TRBV6-1	TRBJ2-7	12	few	NA
TGTGCCAGCAGCGTCCAGGCCATGGGGTTCGCCGAGCAGTACTTC	CASSVQAMGFAEQYF	TRBV9	TRBJ2-7	15	NA	NA
TGTGCCAGCAGTGCAATAGCGCCCTTTCCAGATACGCAGTATTTT	CASSAIAPFPDTQYF	TRBV2	TRBJ2-3	15	NA	NA
TGTGCCAGTAGTATACGACAGGGAGAAAGTATGGGCTACACCTTC	CASSIRQGESMGYTF	TRBV19	TRBJ1-2	15	NA	TRBD1
TGTGCCAGCAGCTCCTATGGACAGGGACATCGATCCTACGAGCAGTACTTC	CASSSYGQGHRSYEQYF	TRBV13	TRBJ2-7	17	NA	TRBD1
TGTGCCAGCAGCCCACAGAGGACGGGAACTGAAGCTTTCTTT	CASSPQRTGTEAFF	TRBV9	TRBJ1-1	14	NA	NA
TGTGCCAGCAGCCAATTTTATCCAGCCCCCCAGCATTTT	CASSQFYPAPQHF	TRBV14	TRBJ1-5	13	NA	NA
TGTGCCAGCTCACCCACCGACAATGAGCAGTTCTTC	CASSPTDNEQFF	TRBV18	TRBJ2-1	12	NA	NA
TGTGCCAGCAGTGAATCACAGGGGATTAATTCACCCCTCCACTTT	CASSESQGINSPLHF	TRBV6-4	TRBJ1-6	15	many	TRBD1
TGTGCCTGGAGTGAGTTTGCTGGGGCCAACGTCCTGACTTTC	CAWSEFAGANVLTF	TRBV30	TRBJ2-6	14	NA	NA
TGTGCCAGCAGCCGCTCCACAGCGGGAGTCGGGTACGAGCAGTACTTC	CASSRSTAGVGYEQYF	TRBV27	TRBJ2-7	16	NA	TRBD2
TGTGCCAGCAGCCAAGTGCCCGGGAAGAGCAATCAGCCCCAGCATTTT	CASSQVPGKSNQPQHF	TRBV14	TRBJ1-5	16	NA	NA
TGTGCCAGCAGCCGTAGAGGCGCAGCGGAAGAGACCCAGTACTTC	CASSRRGAAEETQYF	TRBV9	TRBJ2-5	15	few	NA
TGTGCCAGCAGTTTCCTGTACAGTTCGACCACTGAAGCTTTCTTT	CASSFLYSSTTEAFF	TRBV6-5	TRBJ1-1	15	NA	NA
TGTGCCAGCAGCAAGGGGGCGCGTGTGGTCGAACAGCCCCAGCATTTT	CASSKGARVVEQPQHF	TRBV21-1	TRBJ1-5	16	NA	NA
TGCGCCAGCAGCCAAGGGACTAGCGGACTACGGGAGACCCAGTACTTC	CASSQGTSGLRETQYF	TRBV4-3	TRBJ2-5	16	once	TRBD2
TGCAGCGCCTCACCCGGGACAGGCAACTATGGCTACACCTTC	CSASPGTGNYGYTF	TRBV29-1	TRBJ1-2	14	NA	TRBD1
TGTGCCAGCAGCTTAGGCGCGTTGGCGGCCTCCTACAATGAGCAGTTCTTC	CASSLGALAASYNEQFF	TRBV7-2	TRBJ2-1	17	NA	NA
TGTGCCAGCAGCTTACTCGGACAGGGAAACACCATATATTTT	CASSLLGQGNTIYF	TRBV11-2	TRBJ1-3	14	NA	NA
TGTGCCAGCAGTGAAGAGCGAATTGATGGCTACACCTTC	CASSEERIDGYTF	TRBV2	TRBJ1-2	13	NA	NA